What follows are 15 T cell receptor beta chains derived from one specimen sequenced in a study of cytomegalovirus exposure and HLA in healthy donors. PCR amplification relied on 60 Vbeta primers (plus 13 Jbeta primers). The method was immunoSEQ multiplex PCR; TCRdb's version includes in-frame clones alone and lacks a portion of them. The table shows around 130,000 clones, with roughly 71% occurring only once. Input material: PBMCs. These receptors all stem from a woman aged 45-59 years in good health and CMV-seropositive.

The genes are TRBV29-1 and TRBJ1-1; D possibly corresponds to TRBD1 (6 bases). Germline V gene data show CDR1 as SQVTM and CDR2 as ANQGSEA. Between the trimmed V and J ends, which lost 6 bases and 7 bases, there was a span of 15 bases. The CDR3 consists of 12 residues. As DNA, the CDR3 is TGCAGCGTGGCCTGGGGGCAGGGTGAAGCTTTCTTT. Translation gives CSVAWGQGEAFF.

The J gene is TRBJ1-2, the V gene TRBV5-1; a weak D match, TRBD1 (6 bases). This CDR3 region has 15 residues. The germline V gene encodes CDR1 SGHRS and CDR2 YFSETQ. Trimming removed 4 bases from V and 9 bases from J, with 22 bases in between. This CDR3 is CASSVTSDSRASYTF. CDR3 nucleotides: TGCGCCAGCAGCGTCACCTCGGACAGTCGGGCAAGCTACACCTTC.

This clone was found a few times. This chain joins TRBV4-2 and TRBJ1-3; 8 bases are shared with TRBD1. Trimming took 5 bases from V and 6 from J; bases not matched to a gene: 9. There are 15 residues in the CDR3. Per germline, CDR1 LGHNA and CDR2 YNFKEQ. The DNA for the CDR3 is TGTGCCAGCAGCAACGTGGACAGGGCAGAAAACACCATATATTTT. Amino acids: CASSNVDRAENTIYF.

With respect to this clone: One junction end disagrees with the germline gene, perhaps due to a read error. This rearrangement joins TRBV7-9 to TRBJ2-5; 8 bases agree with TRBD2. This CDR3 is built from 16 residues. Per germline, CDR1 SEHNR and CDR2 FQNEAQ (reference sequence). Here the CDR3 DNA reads TGTTCCAGCAGCCTCCGGAAAGGGCGGGGGGACGAGACCCAGTACTTC. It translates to CSSSLRKGRGDETQYF.

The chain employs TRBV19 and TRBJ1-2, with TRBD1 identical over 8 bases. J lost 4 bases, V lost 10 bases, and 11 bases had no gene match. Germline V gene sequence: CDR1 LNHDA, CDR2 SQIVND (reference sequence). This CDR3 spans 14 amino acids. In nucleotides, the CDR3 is TGTGCCACCGCGGACAGGGCGAATTTCTATGGCTACACCTTC. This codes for CATADRANFYGYTF.

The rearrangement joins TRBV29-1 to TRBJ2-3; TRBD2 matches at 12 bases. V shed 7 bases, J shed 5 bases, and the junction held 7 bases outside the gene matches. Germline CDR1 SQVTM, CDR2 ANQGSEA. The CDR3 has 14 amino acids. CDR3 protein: CSDRLAGVRDTQYF. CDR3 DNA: TGCAGCGATCGACTAGCGGGGGTGAGAGATACGCAGTATTTT.

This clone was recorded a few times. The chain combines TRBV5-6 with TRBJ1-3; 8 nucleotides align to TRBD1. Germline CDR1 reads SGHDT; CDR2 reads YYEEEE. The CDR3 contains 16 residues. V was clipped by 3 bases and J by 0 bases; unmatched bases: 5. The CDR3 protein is CASSSGQASSGNTIYF. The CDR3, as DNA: TGTGCCAGCAGCTCGGGACAGGCGAGCTCTGGAAACACCATATATTTT.

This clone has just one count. In DNA form, the CDR3 reads TGCGCCAGCAGCTTAGGGACTGTGAGCTCCTACAATGAGCAGTTCTTC. This sequence encodes CASSLGTVSSYNEQFF. V gene TRBV5-1 combines with J gene TRBJ2-1; weak D call: TRBD2 (6 bases). Trimming pared 2 bases from V and 0 bases from J, leaving 12 bases between. CDR3 size: 16 residues. Germline V gene sequence: CDR1 SGHRS, CDR2 YFSETQ.

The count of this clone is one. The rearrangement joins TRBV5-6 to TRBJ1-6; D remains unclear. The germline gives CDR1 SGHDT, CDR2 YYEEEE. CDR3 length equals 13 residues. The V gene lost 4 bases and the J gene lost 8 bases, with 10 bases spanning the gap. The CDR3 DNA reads TGTGCCAGCAGCCGGGGTTGGGATTCACCCCTCCACTTT. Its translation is CASSRGWDSPLHF.

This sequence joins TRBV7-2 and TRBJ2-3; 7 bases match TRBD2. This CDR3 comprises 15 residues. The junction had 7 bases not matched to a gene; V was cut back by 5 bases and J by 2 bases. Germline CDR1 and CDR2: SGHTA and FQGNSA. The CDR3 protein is CASSRSGGTTDTQYF. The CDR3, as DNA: TGTGCCAGCAGCCGATCCGGGGGGACCACAGATACGCAGTATTTT.

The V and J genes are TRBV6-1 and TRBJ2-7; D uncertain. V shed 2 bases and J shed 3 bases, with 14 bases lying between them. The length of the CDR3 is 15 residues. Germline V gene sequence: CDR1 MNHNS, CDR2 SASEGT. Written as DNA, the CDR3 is TGTGCCAGCAGTGAATCACCGGGTCCTTTCTACGAGCAGTACTTC. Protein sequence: CASSESPGPFYEQYF.

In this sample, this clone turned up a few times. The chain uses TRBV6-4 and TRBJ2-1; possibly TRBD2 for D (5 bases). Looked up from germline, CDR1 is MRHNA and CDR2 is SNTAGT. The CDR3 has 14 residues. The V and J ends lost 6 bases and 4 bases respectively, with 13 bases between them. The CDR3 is CASSASSEYNEQFF. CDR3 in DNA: TGTGCCAGCAGCGCGAGTAGCGAATACAATGAGCAGTTCTTC.

The DNA of the CDR3 is TGTGCCAGCAGCTTAGGGTCAGGGAAATCCTACGAGCAGTACTTC. Protein product: CASSLGSGKSYEQYF. This chain uses TRBV7-8 with TRBJ2-7; D might be TRBD1 (5 bases). This CDR3 has 15 amino acids. V was trimmed by 1 base and J by 1 base, leaving 11 bases between them. Germline V CDR1 and CDR2: SGHVS, FQNEAQ.

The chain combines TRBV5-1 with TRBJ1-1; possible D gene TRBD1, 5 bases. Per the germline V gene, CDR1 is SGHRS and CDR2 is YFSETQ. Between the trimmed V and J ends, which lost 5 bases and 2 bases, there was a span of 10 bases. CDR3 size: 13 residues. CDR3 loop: CASRFQGNTEAFF. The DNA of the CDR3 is TGCGCCAGCAGATTTCAGGGTAACACTGAAGCTTTCTTT. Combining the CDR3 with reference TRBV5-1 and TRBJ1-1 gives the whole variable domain KAGVTQTPRYLIKTRGQQVTLSCSPISGHRSVSWYQQTPGQGLQFLFEYFSETQRNKGNFPGRFSGRQFSNSRSEMNVSTLELGDSALYLCASRFQGNTEAFFGQGTRLTVV.

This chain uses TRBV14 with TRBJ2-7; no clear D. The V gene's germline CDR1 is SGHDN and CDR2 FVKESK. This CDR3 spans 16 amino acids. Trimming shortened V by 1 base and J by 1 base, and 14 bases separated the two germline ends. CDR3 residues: CASSQAPVGPSYEQYF. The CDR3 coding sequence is TGTGCCAGCAGCCAAGCGCCTGTGGGCCCTTCCTACGAGCAGTACTTC.